This T cell receptor beta chain was sequenced for a study of blood T cells in healthy people across ages. The second PCR ran about 6 to 12 cycles with a sample-barcoded 5' primer and J-beta primers. Each CDR3 protein is one row after TCRdb ran MiXCR on the 5' RACE reads. Counted here are 1 million to 1.2 million distinct CDR3 sequences, about two fifths occurring once; the ten biggest clones make up 13%. The clonotype comes from a man between 18 and 29 years old in good health. Input material: blood.

CDR3: CASSLEGRTNEKLFF. CDR3 DNA: TGTGCCAGCAGCTTAGAGGGCAGGACCAATGAAAAACTGTTTTTT. This chain uses TRBV11-2 with TRBJ1-4; D gene unclear. The V gene lost 0 bases and the J gene lost 5 bases, with 10 bases spanning the gap. Germline lookup yields CDR1 SGHAT and CDR2 FQNNGV. This CDR3 has 15 amino acids.